This T cell receptor (beta chain) emerged from a study of T cell repertoires in cytomegalovirus infection. TCRdb called the reads again in MiXCR, with one record for every CDR3 protein. Of fewer than 350,000 distinct CDR3 sequences in the sample, 25% to 30% were seen once. The CDR3 loop spans 14 amino acids. CDR1 ENHRY and CDR2 SYGVKD come from the germline V gene. V trimming: 2 bases; J trimming: 7 bases; junction bases outside the gene matches: 2. This clonotype has only a few counts. As yet, its antigen is unknown. Overall study findings and caveats: Cumulative frequency (of public TCR beta family members) identified carriers of CMV plus the relevant HLA. Within the response measured ex vivo, HLA-C-restricted CMV-specific TCR beta clonotypes were dominant.

Material: cultured PBMCs, obtained from culture after CMV antigen stimulation. The J gene is TRBJ2-7, the V gene TRBV10-3, with 13 bases lining up with TRBD2. This clonotype was obtained from a human donor in good health (CMV status not recorded). Some clones in this sample may be carry-over from other donors' samples. CDR3 in amino acids: CAISEGLAGDEQYF. For the CDR3, the DNA is TGTGCCATCAGTGAGGGACTAGCGGGAGATGAGCAGTACTTC.